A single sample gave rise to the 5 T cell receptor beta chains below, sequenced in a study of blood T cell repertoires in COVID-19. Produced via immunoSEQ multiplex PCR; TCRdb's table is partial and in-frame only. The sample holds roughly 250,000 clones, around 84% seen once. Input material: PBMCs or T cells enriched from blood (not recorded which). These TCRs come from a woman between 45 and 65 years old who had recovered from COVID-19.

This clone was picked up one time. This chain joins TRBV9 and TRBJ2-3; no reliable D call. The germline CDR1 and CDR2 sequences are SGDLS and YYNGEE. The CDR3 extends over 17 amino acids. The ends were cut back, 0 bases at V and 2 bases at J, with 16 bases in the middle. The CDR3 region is CASSVVGATSPTDTQYF. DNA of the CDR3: TGTGCCAGCAGCGTAGTGGGCGCAACCAGCCCCACAGATACGCAGTATTTT.

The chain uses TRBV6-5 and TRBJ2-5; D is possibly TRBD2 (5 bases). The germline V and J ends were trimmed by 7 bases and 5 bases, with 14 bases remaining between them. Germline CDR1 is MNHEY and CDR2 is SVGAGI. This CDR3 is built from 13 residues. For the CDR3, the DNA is TGTGCCAGCAAGGACTTCAGCGTTGAGACCCAGTACTTC. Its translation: CASKDFSVETQYF.

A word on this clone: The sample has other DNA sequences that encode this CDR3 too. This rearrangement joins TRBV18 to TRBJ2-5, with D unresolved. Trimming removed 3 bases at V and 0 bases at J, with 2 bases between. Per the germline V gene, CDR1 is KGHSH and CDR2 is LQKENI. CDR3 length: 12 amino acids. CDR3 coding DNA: TGTGCCAGCTCACCCTACCAAGAGACCCAGTACTTC. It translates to CASSPYQETQYF.

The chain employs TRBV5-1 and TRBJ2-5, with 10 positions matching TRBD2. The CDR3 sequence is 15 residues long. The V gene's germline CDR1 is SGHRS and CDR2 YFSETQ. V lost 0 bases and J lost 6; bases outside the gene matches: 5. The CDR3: CASSLASSGSQTQYF. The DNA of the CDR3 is TGCGCCAGCAGCTTGGCTTCTAGCGGGAGTCAGACCCAGTACTTC.

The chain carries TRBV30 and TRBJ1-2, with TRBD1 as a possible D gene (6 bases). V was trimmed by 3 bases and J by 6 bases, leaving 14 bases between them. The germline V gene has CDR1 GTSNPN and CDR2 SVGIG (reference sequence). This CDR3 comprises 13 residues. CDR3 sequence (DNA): TGTGCCTGGAGCGATAGGGGGTATGATGGCTACACCTTC. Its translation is CAWSDRGYDGYTF.